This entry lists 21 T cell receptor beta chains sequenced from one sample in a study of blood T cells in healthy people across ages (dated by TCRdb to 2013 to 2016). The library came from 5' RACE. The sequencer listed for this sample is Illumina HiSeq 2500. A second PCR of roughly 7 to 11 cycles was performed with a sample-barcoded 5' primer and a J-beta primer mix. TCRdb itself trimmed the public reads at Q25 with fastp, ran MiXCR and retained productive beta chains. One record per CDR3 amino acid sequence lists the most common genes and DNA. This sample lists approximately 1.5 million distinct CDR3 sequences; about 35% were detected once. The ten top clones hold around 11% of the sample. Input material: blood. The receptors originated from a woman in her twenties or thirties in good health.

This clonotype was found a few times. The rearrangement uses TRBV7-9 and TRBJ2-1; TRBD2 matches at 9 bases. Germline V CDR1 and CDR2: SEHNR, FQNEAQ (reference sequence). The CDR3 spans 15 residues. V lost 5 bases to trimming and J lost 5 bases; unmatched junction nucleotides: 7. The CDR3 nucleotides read TGTGCCAGCAGCCAAAAGGGACTAGCTAACAATGAGCAGTTCTTC. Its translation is CASSQKGLANNEQFF.

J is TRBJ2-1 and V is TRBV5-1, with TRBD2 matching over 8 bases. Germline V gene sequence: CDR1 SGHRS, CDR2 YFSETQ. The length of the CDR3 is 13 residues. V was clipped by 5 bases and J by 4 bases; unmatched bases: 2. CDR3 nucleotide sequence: TGCGCCAGCAGGACTAGCGTGTACAATGAGCAGTTCTTC. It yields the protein CASRTSVYNEQFF.

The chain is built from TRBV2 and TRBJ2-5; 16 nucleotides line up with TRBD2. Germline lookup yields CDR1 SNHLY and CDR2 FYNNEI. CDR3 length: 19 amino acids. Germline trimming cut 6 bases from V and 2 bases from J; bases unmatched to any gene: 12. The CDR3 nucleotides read TGTGCCAGCAGAAGAGGGACTAGCGGGGGGGGACTGCTTCAAGAGACCCAGTACTTC. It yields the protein CASRRGTSGGGLLQETQYF.

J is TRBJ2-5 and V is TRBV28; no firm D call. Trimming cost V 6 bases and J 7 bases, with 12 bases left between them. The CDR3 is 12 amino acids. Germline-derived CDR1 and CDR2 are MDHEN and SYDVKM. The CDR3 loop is CASSSETGTQYF. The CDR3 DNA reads TGTGCCAGCAGCTCCGAAACGGGGACCCAGTACTTC.

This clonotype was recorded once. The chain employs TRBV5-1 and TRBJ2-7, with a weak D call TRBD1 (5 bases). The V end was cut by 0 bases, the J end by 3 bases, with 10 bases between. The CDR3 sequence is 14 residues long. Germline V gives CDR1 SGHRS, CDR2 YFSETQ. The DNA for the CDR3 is TGCGCCAGCAGCTTGGCCTTGGACATCTACGAGCAGTACTTC. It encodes CASSLALDIYEQYF.

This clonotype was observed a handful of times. As DNA, the CDR3 is TGCAGTGCTATCGGGCGGGGGGGCATCAATGAGCAGTTCTTC. This encodes CSAIGRGGINEQFF. The rearrangement joins TRBV20-1 to TRBJ2-1; TRBD2 matches 9 bases. Per germline, CDR1 DFQATT and CDR2 SNEGSKA (reference sequence). Trimming took 4 bases from V and 6 from J; bases not matched to a gene: 7. There are 14 residues in the CDR3.

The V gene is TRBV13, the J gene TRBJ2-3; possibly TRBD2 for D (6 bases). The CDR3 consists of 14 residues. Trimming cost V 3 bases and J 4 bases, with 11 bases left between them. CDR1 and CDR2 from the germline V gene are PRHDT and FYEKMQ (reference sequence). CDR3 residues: CASSLTSFADTQYF. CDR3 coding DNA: TGTGCCAGCAGCTTGACTAGTTTCGCAGATACGCAGTATTTT.

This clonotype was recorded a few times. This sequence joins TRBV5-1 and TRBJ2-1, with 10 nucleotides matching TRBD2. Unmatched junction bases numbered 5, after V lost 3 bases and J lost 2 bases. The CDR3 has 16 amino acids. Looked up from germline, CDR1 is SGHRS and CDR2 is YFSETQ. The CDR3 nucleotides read TGCGCCAGCAGCTCCCCGGGACTAGCGACCTACAATGAGCAGTTCTTC. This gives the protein CASSSPGLATYNEQFF.

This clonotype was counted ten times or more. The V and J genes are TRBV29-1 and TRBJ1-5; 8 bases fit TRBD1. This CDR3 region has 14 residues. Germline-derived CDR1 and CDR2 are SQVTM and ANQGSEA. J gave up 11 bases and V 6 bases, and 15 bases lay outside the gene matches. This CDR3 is CSVETGERNSAQHF. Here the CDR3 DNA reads TGCAGCGTCGAGACAGGGGAACGAAATTCAGCCCAGCATTTT.

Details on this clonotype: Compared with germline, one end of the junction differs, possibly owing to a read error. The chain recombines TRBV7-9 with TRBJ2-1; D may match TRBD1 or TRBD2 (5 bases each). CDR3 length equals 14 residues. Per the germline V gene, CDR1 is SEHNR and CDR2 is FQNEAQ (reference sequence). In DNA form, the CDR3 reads TGTGCCGGCAGGAAGGGGACCCAGTACAATGAGCAGTTCTTC. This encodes CAGRKGTQYNEQFF.

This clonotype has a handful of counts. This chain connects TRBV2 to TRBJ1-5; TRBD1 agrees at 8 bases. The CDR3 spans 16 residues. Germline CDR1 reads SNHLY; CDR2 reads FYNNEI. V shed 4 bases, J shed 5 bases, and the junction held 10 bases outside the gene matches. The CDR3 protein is CASSGPSGGLDQPQHF. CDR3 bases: TGTGCCAGCAGTGGCCCCTCAGGGGGCCTGGATCAGCCCCAGCATTTT.

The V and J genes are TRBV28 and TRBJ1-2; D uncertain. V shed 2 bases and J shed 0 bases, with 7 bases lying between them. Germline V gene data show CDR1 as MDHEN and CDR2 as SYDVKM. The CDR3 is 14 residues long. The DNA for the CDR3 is TGTGCCAGCAGTTTAATGATAACTAACTATGGCTACACCTTC. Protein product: CASSLMITNYGYTF.

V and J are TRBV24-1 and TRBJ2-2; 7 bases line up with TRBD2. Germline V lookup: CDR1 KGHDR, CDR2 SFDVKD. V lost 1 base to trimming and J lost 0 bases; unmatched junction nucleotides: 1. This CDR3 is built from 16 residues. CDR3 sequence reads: CATSDFGLANTGELFF. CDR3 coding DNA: TGTGCCACCAGTGATTTTGGACTAGCGAACACCGGGGAGCTGTTTTTT.

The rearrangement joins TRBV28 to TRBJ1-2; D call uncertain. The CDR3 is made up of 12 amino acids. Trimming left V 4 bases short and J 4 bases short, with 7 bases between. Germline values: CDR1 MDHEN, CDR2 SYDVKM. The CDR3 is CASSSVVYGYTF. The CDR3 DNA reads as TGTGCCAGCAGTTCAGTAGTCTATGGCTACACCTTC.

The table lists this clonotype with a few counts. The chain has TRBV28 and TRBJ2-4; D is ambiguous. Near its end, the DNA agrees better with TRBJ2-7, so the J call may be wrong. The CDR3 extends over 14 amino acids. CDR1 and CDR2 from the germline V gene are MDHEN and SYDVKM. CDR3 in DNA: TGTGCCAGCAGTTTGCAAGATAACTCCTACGAGCAGTACTTC. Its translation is CASSLQDNSYEQYF.

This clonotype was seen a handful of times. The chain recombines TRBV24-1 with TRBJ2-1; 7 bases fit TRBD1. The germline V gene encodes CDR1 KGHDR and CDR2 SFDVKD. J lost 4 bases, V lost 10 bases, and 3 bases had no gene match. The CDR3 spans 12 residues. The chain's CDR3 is CATKDRYNEQFF. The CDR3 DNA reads TGTGCCACTAAGGACAGGTACAATGAGCAGTTCTTC.

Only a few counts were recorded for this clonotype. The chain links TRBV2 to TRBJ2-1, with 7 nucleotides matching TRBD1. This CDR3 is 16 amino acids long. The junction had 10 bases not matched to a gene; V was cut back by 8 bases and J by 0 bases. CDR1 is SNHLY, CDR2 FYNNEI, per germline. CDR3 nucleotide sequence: TGTGCCAGCGGGTTGTTGGGGGACAGCTCCTACAATGAGCAGTTCTTC. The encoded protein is CASGLLGDSSYNEQFF.

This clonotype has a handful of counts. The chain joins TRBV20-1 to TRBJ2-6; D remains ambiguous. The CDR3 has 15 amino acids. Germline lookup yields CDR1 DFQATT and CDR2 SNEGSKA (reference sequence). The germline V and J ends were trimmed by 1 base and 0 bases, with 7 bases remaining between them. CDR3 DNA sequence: TGCAGTGCTAGAGTAGATATCTCTGGGGCCAACGTCCTGACTTTC. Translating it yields CSARVDISGANVLTF.

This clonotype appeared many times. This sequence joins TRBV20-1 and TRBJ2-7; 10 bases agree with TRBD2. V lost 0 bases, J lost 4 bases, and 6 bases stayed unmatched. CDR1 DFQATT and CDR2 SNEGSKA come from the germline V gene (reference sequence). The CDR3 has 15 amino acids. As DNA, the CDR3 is TGCAGTGCTAGAGATCCCCTAGCGGGAGTATACGAGCAGTACTTC. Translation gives CSARDPLAGVYEQYF.

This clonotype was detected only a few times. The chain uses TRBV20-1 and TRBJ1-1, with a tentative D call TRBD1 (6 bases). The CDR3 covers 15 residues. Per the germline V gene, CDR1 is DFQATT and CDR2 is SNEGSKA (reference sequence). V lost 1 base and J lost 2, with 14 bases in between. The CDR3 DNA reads TGCAGTGCTAGAGGAGGGGGTGTGGGTAACACTGAAGCTTTCTTT. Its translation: CSARGGGVGNTEAFF.

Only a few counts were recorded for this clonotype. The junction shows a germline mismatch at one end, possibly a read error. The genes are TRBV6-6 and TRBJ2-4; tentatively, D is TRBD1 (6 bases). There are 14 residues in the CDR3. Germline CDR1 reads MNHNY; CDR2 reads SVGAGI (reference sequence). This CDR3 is CASSYAGQKNIRYF. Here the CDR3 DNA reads TGTGCCAGCAGTTACGCAGGACAGAAAAACATTCGGTACTTC.